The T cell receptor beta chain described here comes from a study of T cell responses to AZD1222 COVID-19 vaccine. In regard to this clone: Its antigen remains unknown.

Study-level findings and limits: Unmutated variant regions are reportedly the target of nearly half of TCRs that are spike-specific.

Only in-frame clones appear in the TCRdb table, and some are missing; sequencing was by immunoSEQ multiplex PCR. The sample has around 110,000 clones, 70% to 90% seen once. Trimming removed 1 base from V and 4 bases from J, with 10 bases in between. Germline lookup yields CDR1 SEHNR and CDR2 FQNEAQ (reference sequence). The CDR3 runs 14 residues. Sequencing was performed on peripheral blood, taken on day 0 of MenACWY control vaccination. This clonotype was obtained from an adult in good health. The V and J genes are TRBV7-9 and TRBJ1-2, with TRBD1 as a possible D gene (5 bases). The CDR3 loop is CASSLVGVGYGYTF. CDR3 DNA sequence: TGTGCCAGCAGCTTAGTGGGGGTGGGCTATGGCTACACCTTC.